This T cell receptor beta chain was recorded in a study of blood T cell repertoires in COVID-19. The wider study: Whether acute or convalescent, the COVID-19 samples came from the United States, Italy and Spain.

CDR1 is SGHNT and CDR2 is YENEEA in the germline V gene. V was pared by 2 bases and J by 8 bases, with 24 bases between. The CDR3 contains 18 residues. This clone appeared a single time. In the original analysis: The assay estimated nucleated cells by amplifying reference gene primers. Only in-frame clones appear in the TCRdb table, and some are missing; sequencing was by immunoSEQ multiplex PCR. V and J calls plus clone size are reproduced from that table; the DNA served to infer D and trimming. The repertoire holds 65,000 to 100,000 clones, about four fifths seen once, with about a sixth in the top ten.

This receptor was identified in a woman older than 75 with acute or convalescent COVID-19. The sequenced material came from peripheral blood. The gene calls are TRBV11-3 and TRBJ1-4; TRBD1 is a possible D gene (5 bases). CDR3 in amino acids: CASSLIGGFVGAPEKLFF. The CDR3 DNA follows: TGTGCCAGCAGCTTAATAGGTGGTTTCGTTGGGGCGCCGGAAAAACTGTTTTTT.